These T cell receptor beta chains were read from a single sample in a study of Graves' ophthalmopathy and Graves' hyperthyroidism. TCRdb re-derived calls from the multiplex PCR reads in MiXCR, one entry per CDR3 protein. The data contain 45,000 to 60,000 distinct CDR3 sequences, 45% to 55% of them singletons. Sequences were obtained from peripheral blood. The receptor source for this set is an adult woman with Graves' ophthalmopathy. Each CDR3 is given with its conserved first and last residue.

J: TRBJ2-1
V: TRBV6-4
CDR3: CASSDSQGGEQFF

J: TRBJ1-2
V: TRBV19
CDR3: CASSIGASLNYGYTF

J: TRBJ1-1
V: TRBV20-1
CDR3: CSTSAMNTEAFF

J: TRBJ2-2
V: TRBV29-1
CDR3: CSGRTGGSTGELFF

J: TRBJ1-6
V: TRBV28
CDR3: CASSLGGKGMVALHF

J: TRBJ2-5
V: TRBV7-6
CDR3: CASSLVSGSDSGGSETQYF

J: TRBJ1-5
V: TRBV29-1
CDR3: CSSQDGTGDQPQHF

J: TRBJ2-1
V: TRBV6-5
CDR3: CASGYGGNYSEQFF

J: TRBJ2-1
V: TRBV5-1
CDR3: CASSSWTSGSEQFF

J: TRBJ1-5
V: TRBV27
CDR3: CASSLGTGNSNQPQHF